Listed below are T cell receptor beta chains from one sample, sequenced in a study of CD8+ T cells in alopecia areata. Sequencing used immunoSEQ multiplex PCR; TCRdb keeps in-frame clones, though not all of them. The table shows about 300,000 clones, with nearly 60% occurring only once. The sequences come from CD4+ T cells sorted from blood, collected at week 24, from a patient treated with tofacitinib. These receptors were collected from a human donor with alopecia areata. CDR3s include the opening cysteine and the closing phenylalanine or tryptophan. Each record gives: CDR3 DNA, CDR3 protein, clone size, D gene, V gene, J gene. The D gene is left open where the match is weak. Only part of the rows carry a size: once, few, many, or a class if the clone is expanded.

CDR3 DNA: TGTGCCAGCAGCGCCAGCGGGACTAGCAAAGAGACCCAGTACTTC; CDR3 protein: CASSASGTSKETQYF; clone size: -; D gene: TRBD2; V gene: TRBV7-8; J gene: TRBJ2-5
CDR3 DNA: TGTGCCAGCAGCCCTGGCCAGTTGGAGACCCAGTACTTC; CDR3 protein: CASSPGQLETQYF; clone size: -; D gene: -; V gene: TRBV4-2; J gene: TRBJ2-5
CDR3 DNA: TGTGCCCCCGGACAGGGAGATGGCTACACCTTC; CDR3 protein: CAPGQGDGYTF; clone size: -; D gene: TRBD1; V gene: TRBV10-3; J gene: TRBJ1-2
CDR3 DNA: TGTGCCAGCAGCCAAGATGCGACAGGGGAGTGGGAGCAGTTCTTC; CDR3 protein: CASSQDATGEWEQFF; clone size: -; D gene: TRBD1; V gene: TRBV4-2; J gene: TRBJ2-1
CDR3 DNA: TGCGCCAGCAGTCAATCGAGCTCTGGAAACACCATATATTTT; CDR3 protein: CASSQSSSGNTIYF; clone size: -; D gene: -; V gene: TRBV23-1; J gene: TRBJ1-3
CDR3 DNA: TGCGCCAGCAGCCAGGGTCGTACGGGACAGGGTTCTTACGAGCAGTACTTC; CDR3 protein: CASSQGRTGQGSYEQYF; clone size: few; D gene: TRBD1; V gene: TRBV4-1; J gene: TRBJ2-7
CDR3 DNA: TGTGCCAGCAGTGAAGCAGGGGTGGGCACTGAAGCTTTCTTT; CDR3 protein: CASSEAGVGTEAFF; clone size: -; D gene: -; V gene: TRBV6-1; J gene: TRBJ1-1
CDR3 DNA: TGTGCCTGGAGTCCCTTGGATGGCACTGAAGCTTTCTTT; CDR3 protein: CAWSPLDGTEAFF; clone size: -; D gene: -; V gene: TRBV30; J gene: TRBJ1-1
CDR3 DNA: TGTGCCAGCAGCTTAGCTGGACTAGCGGGGGGCAGAGAGACCCAGTACTTC; CDR3 protein: CASSLAGLAGGRETQYF; clone size: -; D gene: TRBD2; V gene: TRBV7-2; J gene: TRBJ2-5
CDR3 DNA: TGCGCCAGCAGCCAACTTGAGAGGGGACAAGAGACCCAGTACTTC; CDR3 protein: CASSQLERGQETQYF; clone size: -; D gene: -; V gene: TRBV4-3; J gene: TRBJ2-5
CDR3 DNA: TGTGCCAGCAGCCCCCGGACAGGATCTAGGCGGTCACGCAATCAGCCCCAGCATTTT; CDR3 protein: CASSPRTGSRRSRNQPQHF; clone size: -; D gene: TRBD1; V gene: TRBV9; J gene: TRBJ1-5
CDR3 DNA: TGTGCCAGCAGACCGAGACTCGGTAACTACGAGCAGTACTTC; CDR3 protein: CASRPRLGNYEQYF; clone size: -; D gene: -; V gene: TRBV27; J gene: TRBJ2-7
CDR3 DNA: TGTGCCTGGAGGGATAGGGCGAATTCACCCCTCCACTTT; CDR3 protein: CAWRDRANSPLHF; clone size: -; D gene: -; V gene: TRBV30; J gene: TRBJ1-6
CDR3 DNA: TGTGCCAGCAGCCGCCCGGGGGGCCGGAGCACCGGGGAGCTGTTTTTT; CDR3 protein: CASSRPGGRSTGELFF; clone size: -; D gene: -; V gene: TRBV27; J gene: TRBJ2-2
CDR3 DNA: TGCAGCGTCGACGGACTAGTGAGCGAGCAGTACTTC; CDR3 protein: CSVDGLVSEQYF; clone size: -; D gene: TRBD2; V gene: TRBV29-1; J gene: TRBJ2-7
CDR3 DNA: TGTGCCACCAGCAGAGTAGGTGCTGAGACCCAGTACTTC; CDR3 protein: CATSRVGAETQYF; clone size: -; D gene: -; V gene: TRBV15; J gene: TRBJ2-5
CDR3 DNA: TGTGCCACCAGCAGAGATCTCGAATCACGGCCCCAGCATTTT; CDR3 protein: CATSRDLESRPQHF; clone size: -; D gene: -; V gene: TRBV15; J gene: TRBJ1-5
CDR3 DNA: TGTGCCAGCAGCCAAGATCAGGGGAAATCTGAAGCTTTCTTT; CDR3 protein: CASSQDQGKSEAFF; clone size: -; D gene: -; V gene: TRBV4-2; J gene: TRBJ1-1
CDR3 DNA: TGTGCCAGCAAGCCGGGACAGGTCGCAGATACGCAGTATTTT; CDR3 protein: CASKPGQVADTQYF; clone size: -; D gene: TRBD1; V gene: TRBV6-6; J gene: TRBJ2-3
CDR3 DNA: TGCAGCGTTGAAGAGGGCCGTGTTAGCAAAAACATTCAGTACTTC; CDR3 protein: CSVEEGRVSKNIQYF; clone size: -; D gene: -; V gene: TRBV29-1; J gene: TRBJ2-4
CDR3 DNA: TGTGCCAGCAGCTCCCGACAGGGAGGCCAGCCCCAGCATTTT; CDR3 protein: CASSSRQGGQPQHF; clone size: -; D gene: TRBD1; V gene: TRBV7-2; J gene: TRBJ1-5
CDR3 DNA: TGTGCCAGCAGCCGCGAAAGCTCCTATAATTCACCCCTCCACTTT; CDR3 protein: CASSRESSYNSPLHF; clone size: once; D gene: -; V gene: TRBV14; J gene: TRBJ1-6
CDR3 DNA: TGCAGCGTTCGGGACAGTCGAGTAATGGGCGAGCTGTTTTTT; CDR3 protein: CSVRDSRVMGELFF; clone size: -; D gene: TRBD1; V gene: TRBV29-1; J gene: TRBJ2-2
CDR3 DNA: TGTGCCACCAGCAGAGATGCGGGGGTTAATGAAAAACTGTTTTTT; CDR3 protein: CATSRDAGVNEKLFF; clone size: -; D gene: -; V gene: TRBV15; J gene: TRBJ1-4
CDR3 DNA: TGTGCCAGCAGCTCCCCGGGACTAGCGGGGGGGCGAGAGCAGTTCTTC; CDR3 protein: CASSSPGLAGGREQFF; clone size: once; D gene: TRBD2; V gene: TRBV5-4; J gene: TRBJ2-1
CDR3 DNA: TGTGCCAGCAGTCGAACACCTAGCACAGATACGCAGTATTTT; CDR3 protein: CASSRTPSTDTQYF; clone size: few; D gene: -; V gene: TRBV2; J gene: TRBJ2-3
CDR3 DNA: TGCGCCAGCAGCTTGGCCGGAGAGACCCAGTACTTC; CDR3 protein: CASSLAGETQYF; clone size: -; D gene: -; V gene: TRBV5-1; J gene: TRBJ2-5
CDR3 DNA: TGTGCCAGCAGCGCCAGACCGGGACAGGGGGAAAAACTGTTTTTT; CDR3 protein: CASSARPGQGEKLFF; clone size: once; D gene: TRBD1; V gene: TRBV9; J gene: TRBJ1-4
CDR3 DNA: TGTGCCAGCAGCGTAGCAGCTGGCGGGGAGACCCAGTACTTC; CDR3 protein: CASSVAAGGETQYF; clone size: -; D gene: -; V gene: TRBV9; J gene: TRBJ2-5
CDR3 DNA: TGTGCCATCCCGCCGGGGGGCCTTAACACTGAAGCTTTCTTT; CDR3 protein: CAIPPGGLNTEAFF; clone size: -; D gene: -; V gene: TRBV28; J gene: TRBJ1-1
CDR3 DNA: TGTGCCAGTAGTCATCGAAATCGTGGCACAGATACGCAGTATTTT; CDR3 protein: CASSHRNRGTDTQYF; clone size: -; D gene: -; V gene: TRBV19; J gene: TRBJ2-3
CDR3 DNA: TGTGCCAGCAGTTTAAGGCTGGCGGGGGGAGATTACAATGAGCAGTTCTTC; CDR3 protein: CASSLRLAGGDYNEQFF; clone size: -; D gene: TRBD2; V gene: TRBV27; J gene: TRBJ2-1
CDR3 DNA: TGTGCCAGCAGTGAATTTGGTAGTTTGTCCTACAATGAGCAGTTCTTC; CDR3 protein: CASSEFGSLSYNEQFF; clone size: -; D gene: -; V gene: TRBV25-1; J gene: TRBJ2-1
CDR3 DNA: TGTGCCAGCAGCTCTACAGGTTCTAATTCACCCCTCCACTTT; CDR3 protein: CASSSTGSNSPLHF; clone size: few; D gene: -; V gene: TRBV13; J gene: TRBJ1-6
CDR3 DNA: TGTGCCAGCAGCTTGGGGTACCCCCGACAGGGGGCGAAAGAGACCCAGTACTTC; CDR3 protein: CASSLGYPRQGAKETQYF; clone size: few; D gene: TRBD1; V gene: TRBV5-4; J gene: TRBJ2-5
CDR3 DNA: TGTGCCAGCAGTTACTTGGGACAGACCTACGAGCAGTACTTC; CDR3 protein: CASSYLGQTYEQYF; clone size: -; D gene: TRBD1; V gene: TRBV6-6; J gene: TRBJ2-7
CDR3 DNA: TGTGCCAGCACCGGACCGGGACAGAGCTATGGCTACACCTTC; CDR3 protein: CASTGPGQSYGYTF; clone size: few; D gene: TRBD1; V gene: TRBV28; J gene: TRBJ1-2
CDR3 DNA: TGTGCCAGCAGCCACCACAGGGATACCCAAGAGACCCAGTACTTC; CDR3 protein: CASSHHRDTQETQYF; clone size: -; D gene: -; V gene: TRBV14; J gene: TRBJ2-5
CDR3 DNA: TGTGCCAGCAGCTTAGCGCAGTCGGGGATAAGCACAGATACGCAGTATTTT; CDR3 protein: CASSLAQSGISTDTQYF; clone size: -; D gene: -; V gene: TRBV7-2; J gene: TRBJ2-3
CDR3 DNA: TGCAGCGTTGAAATATCTTTAGCTTATACGCAGTATTTT; CDR3 protein: CSVEISLAYTQYF; clone size: -; D gene: -; V gene: TRBV29-1; J gene: TRBJ2-3